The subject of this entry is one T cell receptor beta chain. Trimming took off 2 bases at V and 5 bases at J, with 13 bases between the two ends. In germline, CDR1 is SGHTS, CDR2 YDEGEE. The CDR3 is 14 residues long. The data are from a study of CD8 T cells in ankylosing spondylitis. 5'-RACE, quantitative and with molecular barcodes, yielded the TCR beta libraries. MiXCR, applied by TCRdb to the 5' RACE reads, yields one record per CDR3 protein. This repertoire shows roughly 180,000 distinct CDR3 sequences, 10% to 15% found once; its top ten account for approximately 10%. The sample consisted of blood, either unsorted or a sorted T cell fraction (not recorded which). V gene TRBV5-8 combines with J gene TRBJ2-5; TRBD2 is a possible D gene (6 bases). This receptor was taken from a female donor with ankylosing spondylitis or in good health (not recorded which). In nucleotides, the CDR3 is TGTGCCAGCAGCTTTGGCGGAGCGGGTGAGACCCAGTACTTC. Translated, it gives CASSFGGAGETQYF.